The sequence of this TCR beta chain was determined in a study of blood T cells in healthy people across ages. A J-beta primer mix and a sample-barcoded 5' primer were used in a second PCR of roughly 7 to 12 cycles. TCRdb recomputed calls from the 5' RACE reads with MiXCR, one row per CDR3 protein. The sample lists about 800,000 distinct CDR3 sequences, 20% to 25% occurring once. In addition, the sample was reused for a study of T cells of mothers and their children.

The material sequenced was blood. This sequence originates from a boy aged 5-17 years in good health.

CDR3: CASSLVAQSNQPQHF. Written as DNA, the CDR3 is TGTGCCAGCAGCTTAGTTGCCCAAAGCAATCAGCCCCAGCATTTT. V gene TRBV7-2 combines with J gene TRBJ1-5; D is ambiguous. V was cut by 1 base and J by 1 base, with 8 bases left in between. This CDR3 has 15 amino acids. The V gene's germline CDR1 is SGHTA and CDR2 FQGNSA. Looking up the rest from reference TRBV7-2 and TRBJ1-5 gives the full variable domain: GAGVSQSPSNKVTEKGKDVELRCDPISGHTALYWYRQSLGQGLEFLIYFQGNSAPDKSGLPSDRFSAERTGGSVSTLTIQRTQQEDSAVYLCASSLVAQSNQPQHFGDGTRLSIL.